Sequencing of this T cell receptor (beta chain) was carried out in a study of T cells in Graves' hyperthyroidism and ophthalmopathy. RNA transcripts yielded amplified TCR beta CDR3 regions. HTBI primers drove first-round RT-PCR of the TCR CDR3. One entry per CDR3 protein, called by TCRdb with MiXCR from the multiplex PCR reads. The sample includes about 540,000 distinct CDR3 sequences, 46% of them seen just once. V shed 4 bases and J 1 base; nucleotides not matched to a gene: 4. Per the germline V gene, CDR1 is ENHRY and CDR2 is SYGVKD. The CDR3 loop spans 15 amino acids. This sequence joins TRBV10-3 and TRBJ1-1; 9 bases map to TRBD1. This receptor was taken from a woman between 18 and 29 years old with Graves' hyperthyroidism. The specimen sequenced was peripheral blood or thyroid tissue (not recorded which). The CDR3 protein is CAISGGQGPNTEAFF. The DNA of the CDR3 is TGTGCCATCAGTGGGGGACAGGGACCGAACACTGAAGCTTTCTTT.